The 15 T cell receptor beta chains listed next were all sequenced from one sample in a study of response to subunit inactivated influenza vaccine. TCRdb reprocessed the RT-PCR reads via MiXCR and lists one record per CDR3 protein. In the table there are about 240,000 distinct CDR3 sequences, more than 9% of which are singletons. Source: non-naive T cells sorted from PBMCs, taken less than 15 days before vaccination. Receptors were obtained from a man between 50 and 59 years old who received an inactivated influenza vaccine.

J is TRBJ2-1 and V is TRBV4-2, with D tentatively TRBD1 or TRBD2 (5 bases each). The CDR3 covers 17 residues. Germline CDR1 reads LGHNA; CDR2 reads YNFKEQ. V gave up 0 bases and J gave up 3 bases, with 15 bases separating them. The CDR3 nucleotides read TGTGCCAGCAGCCAAGATCCGGGGCGAGCGGACTACAATGAGCAGTTCTTC. This encodes CASSQDPGRADYNEQFF.

The CDR3 sequence is CSASWAGGSDTQYF. The CDR3 coding sequence is TGCAGTGCTTCGTGGGCAGGGGGCTCAGATACGCAGTATTTT. The chain combines TRBV20-1 with TRBJ2-3; 8 bases match TRBD1. The V segment lost 5 bases and the J segment 4 bases; nucleotides outside the gene matches: 8. CDR1 is DFQATT and CDR2 is SNEGSKA in the germline V gene (reference sequence). The CDR3 is made up of 14 amino acids.

This clonotype was observed a handful of times. The chain's CDR3 is CSAKRSSYNEQFF. The CDR3 DNA is TGCAGTGCTAAGAGAAGCTCCTACAATGAGCAGTTCTTC. The chain combines TRBV20-1 with TRBJ2-1; D not certain. The CDR3 length is 13 residues. Germline V lookup: CDR1 DFQATT, CDR2 SNEGSKA (reference sequence). Trimming pared 4 bases from V and 0 bases from J, leaving 7 bases between.

This clonotype occurred a few times. The chain recombines TRBV4-3 with TRBJ2-7; D is ambiguous. Trimming left V 3 bases short and J 3 bases short, with 12 bases between. This CDR3 contains 14 residues. Per germline, CDR1 LGHNA and CDR2 YSLEER. CDR3 in amino acids: CASSQAWASYEQYF. The CDR3 coding sequence is TGCGCCAGCAGCCAGGCTTGGGCTAGCTACGAGCAGTACTTC.

The chain recombines TRBV11-3 with TRBJ2-1; no clear D. Deletions cut 6 bases from V and 5 bases from J, with 8 bases between. The CDR3 runs 12 residues. The germline V gene encodes CDR1 SGHNT and CDR2 YENEEA. CDR3 DNA: TGTGCCAGCAGTTCCCCTGACAATGAGCAGTTCTTC. Amino acid sequence: CASSSPDNEQFF.

The genes are TRBV6-1 and TRBJ1-3; D unclear. Trimming stripped 2 bases from V and 4 bases from J, with 12 bases between. This CDR3 is 15 amino acids long. The germline V gene has CDR1 MNHNS and CDR2 SASEGT. The CDR3 here is CASSESGRAGNTIYF. For the CDR3, the DNA is TGTGCCAGCAGTGAATCTGGGCGGGCCGGAAACACCATATATTTT.

This chain links TRBV4-3 with TRBJ2-7, with D possibly matching TRBD2 (6 bases). Germline V gene lookup returns CDR1 LGHNA and CDR2 YSLEER. The CDR3 totals 15 residues. Deletions cut 1 base from V and 3 bases from J, with 13 bases between. As DNA, the CDR3 is TGCGCCAGCAGCCAAGCCCTGGGGGGACTCTACGAGCAGTACTTC. Protein product: CASSQALGGLYEQYF.

This clonotype turned up a few times. The V and J genes are TRBV20-1 and TRBJ2-3, with D hard to call. Trimming cost V 1 base and J 4 bases, with 15 bases left between them. Germline V gives CDR1 DFQATT, CDR2 SNEGSKA (reference sequence). The CDR3 spans 15 residues. The CDR3 loop is CSARGWLTRPDTQYF. The CDR3 DNA reads TGCAGTGCTAGAGGGTGGTTGACGAGGCCAGATACGCAGTATTTT.

There are many counts of this clonotype. The CDR3 is CASSVGTDTIYF. The CDR3, as DNA: TGTGCCAGCAGTGTTGGGACGGACACCATATATTTT. V is TRBV2 and J is TRBJ1-3; tentatively, D is TRBD1 (5 bases). V lost 4 bases, J lost 8 bases, and 9 bases lay in between. Germline-derived CDR1 and CDR2 are SNHLY and FYNNEI. The CDR3 sequence is 12 residues long.

This clonotype has ten or more counts. One junction end disagrees with the germline gene, perhaps due to a read error. The chain has TRBV12-3 or TRBV12-4 and TRBJ2-4, with D maybe TRBD1 (6 bases). CDR3 size: 13 residues. The CDR3 sequence is CASRRHRDIISDF. DNA of the CDR3: TGTGCCAGCAGACGACACCGGGACATTATTTCGGACTTC.

This clonotype has at least ten counts. This sequence joins TRBV7-2 and TRBJ2-5; the D gene could be TRBD1 or TRBD2 (5 bases each). The CDR3 contains 13 residues. Germline V gene lookup returns CDR1 SGHTA and CDR2 FQGNSA. Trimming cost V 5 bases and J 4 bases, with 11 bases left between them. As DNA, the CDR3 is TGTGCCAGCAGCAGACGGGACGTAGAGACCCAGTACTTC. Its translation: CASSRRDVETQYF.

CDR3 protein: CSARSFQGAAGELFF. In DNA, the CDR3 is TGCAGTGCTAGATCTTTTCAGGGGGCGGCCGGGGAGCTGTTTTTT. The J gene is TRBJ2-2, the V gene TRBV20-1; TRBD1 aligns across 8 bases. Per the germline V gene, CDR1 is DFQATT and CDR2 is SNEGSKA (reference sequence). The CDR3 has 15 residues. The J segment lost 6 bases and the V segment lost 2 bases, leaving 8 bases of the junction unmatched.

The V call is TRBV5-1, the J call TRBJ2-7, with D maybe TRBD2 (6 bases). The V end was cut by 0 bases, the J end by 7 bases, with 11 bases between. Germline CDR1 reads SGHRS; CDR2 reads YFSETQ. This CDR3 is built from 13 residues. CDR3 bases: TGCGCCAGCAGCTTGGGGGGGGTATCGGAGCAGTACTTC. Its protein is CASSLGGVSEQYF.

This clonotype was detected a few times. The V gene is TRBV20-1, the J gene TRBJ2-2, with D possibly called TRBD1 or TRBD2 (6 bases each). Germline V gene sequence: CDR1 DFQATT, CDR2 SNEGSKA (reference sequence). The V and J ends lost 2 bases and 4 bases respectively, with 11 bases between them. CDR3 length equals 14 residues. In DNA form, the CDR3 reads TGCAGTGCTAGAACCGGAGGGGGCACCGGGGAGCTGTTTTTT. It encodes CSARTGGGTGELFF.

As DNA, the CDR3 is TGTGCCAGCAGTTTTGCGCAGGGACTAGCGGGAGACACCCCCTCCTACGAGCAGTACTTC. Residues: CASSFAQGLAGDTPSYEQYF. The genes are TRBV28 and TRBJ2-7; 14 bases are shared with TRBD2. The CDR3 extends over 20 amino acids. Germline lookup yields CDR1 MDHEN and CDR2 SYDVKM. V lost 3 bases, J lost 0 bases, and 13 bases stayed unmatched.